This T cell receptor beta chain appears in the sequencing data of a study of identical twins. TCRdb ran MiXCR on the 5' RACE reads and lists one entry per CDR3 protein. The profile covers about 570,000 distinct CDR3 sequences, with 9.5% to 10% appearing a single time and 2.5% to 3.5% taken by the ten largest. This CDR3 is 17 amino acids long. The germline CDR1 and CDR2 sequences are SGHAT and FQDESV (reference sequence). V was pared by 5 bases and J by 0 bases, with 4 bases of the junction left unmatched. This clonotype was detected a few times. Donors were all healthy Caucasians. This sample was also put to use in a study of yellow fever vaccine responses in identical twins.

This sequence joins TRBV11-1 and TRBJ2-6, with 10 nucleotides matching TRBD1. The sample consisted of PBMCs. The clonotype originates from a young woman in good health. The CDR3 DNA follows: TGTGCCAGCAGCCCGGGACAGGGGAGCTCTGGGGCCAACGTCCTGACTTTC. It translates to CASSPGQGSSGANVLTF.